Listed below are T cell receptor beta chains from one sample, sequenced in a study of cytomegalovirus exposure and HLA in healthy donors. The table came from immunoSEQ multiplex PCR; TCRdb's copy has only in-frame clones and leaves some out. There are around 130,000 clones in the sample; over 70% occur only once, and 4% lies in the top ten. Sequencing input: PBMCs. These receptor sequences come from a middle-aged woman in good health and CMV-seronegative. CDR3s include the opening cysteine and the closing phenylalanine or tryptophan. The order of the fields is CDR3 protein, V gene, J gene, D gene. D genes are given only for firm matches.

CDR3aa: CATSELGTSGRGEQYF; v_gene: TRBV15; j_gene: TRBJ2-7; d_gene: TRBD2
CDR3aa: CASSYLPGGAEWAFF; v_gene: TRBV19; j_gene: TRBJ1-1; d_gene: TRBD1
CDR3aa: CASSRTSGSRGQETQYF; v_gene: TRBV2; j_gene: TRBJ2-5; d_gene: TRBD2
CDR3aa: CASSLEAGGGYTF; v_gene: TRBV7-2; j_gene: TRBJ1-2; d_gene: .
CDR3aa: CAITRTGLNTEAFF; v_gene: TRBV10-3; j_gene: TRBJ1-1; d_gene: .
CDR3aa: CASSPRLAGEDTQYF; v_gene: TRBV7-3; j_gene: TRBJ2-3; d_gene: TRBD2
CDR3aa: CASSPTRGNYGYTF; v_gene: TRBV19; j_gene: TRBJ1-2; d_gene: .
CDR3aa: CAISESSSANTGELFF; v_gene: TRBV10-3; j_gene: TRBJ2-2; d_gene: .
CDR3aa: CASSLRTGYNEQFF; v_gene: TRBV7-2; j_gene: TRBJ2-1; d_gene: .
CDR3aa: CSVARQSYGYTF; v_gene: TRBV29-1; j_gene: TRBJ1-2; d_gene: .
CDR3aa: CSVELAGGRDTQYF; v_gene: TRBV29-1; j_gene: TRBJ2-3; d_gene: TRBD2
CDR3aa: CASGRVAPSNYGYTF; v_gene: TRBV27; j_gene: TRBJ1-2; d_gene: .
CDR3aa: CASTPGGPYEQYF; v_gene: TRBV6-6; j_gene: TRBJ2-7; d_gene: .
CDR3aa: CASSLLAGGVNEQFF; v_gene: TRBV7-9; j_gene: TRBJ2-1; d_gene: TRBD2
CDR3aa: CASSYQDRVTEAFF; v_gene: TRBV6-6; j_gene: TRBJ1-1; d_gene: .
CDR3aa: CASSFGGLAYEQYF; v_gene: TRBV28; j_gene: TRBJ2-7; d_gene: .
CDR3aa: CASSAATGPSGNTIYF; v_gene: TRBV9; j_gene: TRBJ1-3; d_gene: .
CDR3aa: CASSPSNIQYF; v_gene: TRBV2; j_gene: TRBJ2-4; d_gene: .
CDR3aa: CASSPRGPQGNSPLHF; v_gene: TRBV11-2; j_gene: TRBJ1-6; d_gene: .
CDR3aa: CASRIGTSGRGEQYF; v_gene: TRBV6-1; j_gene: TRBJ2-7; d_gene: TRBD2
CDR3aa: CAISEKEREGYEQYF; v_gene: TRBV10-3; j_gene: TRBJ2-7; d_gene: TRBD2
CDR3aa: CASSPHAKNIQYF; v_gene: TRBV6-6; j_gene: TRBJ2-4; d_gene: .
CDR3aa: CASSPTGHPPTQPQHF; v_gene: TRBV21-1; j_gene: TRBJ1-5; d_gene: .
CDR3aa: CSVRLGTGYEKLFF; v_gene: TRBV29-1; j_gene: TRBJ1-4; d_gene: TRBD1
CDR3aa: CASSLQGRGEQFF; v_gene: TRBV7-2; j_gene: TRBJ2-1; d_gene: .
CDR3aa: CATSRSGTKAGELFF; v_gene: TRBV15; j_gene: TRBJ2-2; d_gene: TRBD2
CDR3aa: CASSPQGFYEQYF; v_gene: TRBV19; j_gene: .; d_gene: TRBD1
CDR3aa: CASGPGGADTQYF; v_gene: TRBV7-3; j_gene: TRBJ2-3; d_gene: TRBD2
CDR3aa: CASSESRYEQYF; v_gene: TRBV6-1; j_gene: .; d_gene: .
CDR3aa: CASSFRQGGTEAFF; v_gene: TRBV5-1; j_gene: TRBJ1-1; d_gene: TRBD1
CDR3aa: CASTTRGPDTEAFF; v_gene: TRBV7-9; j_gene: TRBJ1-1; d_gene: TRBD1
CDR3aa: CASSSGGLQETQYF; v_gene: TRBV9; j_gene: TRBJ2-5; d_gene: .
CDR3aa: CASSRGANSPLHF; v_gene: TRBV6-5; j_gene: TRBJ1-6; d_gene: .
CDR3aa: CASSSGGSNQPQHF; v_gene: TRBV7-9; j_gene: TRBJ1-5; d_gene: TRBD1
CDR3aa: CASSSEGSGANVLTF; v_gene: TRBV7-2; j_gene: TRBJ2-6; d_gene: .
CDR3aa: CASSFSGTNEKLFF; v_gene: TRBV27; j_gene: TRBJ1-4; d_gene: .